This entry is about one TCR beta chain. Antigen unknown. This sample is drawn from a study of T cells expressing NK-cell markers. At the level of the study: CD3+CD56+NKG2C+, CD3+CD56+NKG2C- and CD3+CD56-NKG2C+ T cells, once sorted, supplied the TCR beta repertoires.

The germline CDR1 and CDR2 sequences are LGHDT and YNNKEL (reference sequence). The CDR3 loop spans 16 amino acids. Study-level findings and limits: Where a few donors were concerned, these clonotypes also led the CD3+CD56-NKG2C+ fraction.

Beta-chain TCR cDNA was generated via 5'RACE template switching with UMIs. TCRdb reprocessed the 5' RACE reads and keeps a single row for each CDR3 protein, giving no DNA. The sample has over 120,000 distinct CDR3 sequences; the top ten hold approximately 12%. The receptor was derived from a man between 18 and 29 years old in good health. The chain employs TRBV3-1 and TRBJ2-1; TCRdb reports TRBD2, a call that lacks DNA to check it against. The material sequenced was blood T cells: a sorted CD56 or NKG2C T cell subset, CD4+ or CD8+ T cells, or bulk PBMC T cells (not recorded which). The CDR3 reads CASSRGGAGIYNEQFF.